The clone carrying this TCR beta chain was seen many times. Its matching antigen is unknown. Library construction for TCR beta used iRepertoire HTBI primers and Arm-PCR of CDR3 regions. TCRdb reprocessed the multiplex PCR reads via MiXCR and lists one record per CDR3 protein. The table includes about 560,000 distinct CDR3 sequences, roughly 16% detected once. This CDR3 region has 14 residues. CDR1 DFQATT and CDR2 SNEGSKA come from the germline V gene (reference sequence). V was pared by 0 bases and J by 6 bases, with 6 bases of the junction left unmatched. This entry belongs to a study of regulatory T cells in long-lasting Graves disease. On the study more broadly: For a period under 3 months, newly diagnosed Graves' patients had taken antithyroid drugs.

General study points: Segments TRBV28, TRBJ1-2 and TRBJ2-5 showed preferential usage in persistent disease.

Time point in this sample: newly diagnosed GD, antithyroid drugs for less than 3 months. PBMCs provided the RNA from which the TCR library was made. These data were also reused for a study on T cells in Graves' hyperthyroidism and ophthalmopathy. That report notes: The hyperthyroidism was newly diagnosed and had lasted under 2 months; the patients were aged 18 to 65. Uncontrolled infections, other autoimmune diseases, pregnancy or lactation led to exclusion of patients.

The sequences come from peripheral blood mononuclear cells (PBMCs), collected at new diagnosis, from a patient treated with antithyroid drugs. This sequence originates from a man in his late teens or twenties with Graves disease. The chain links TRBV20-1 to TRBJ2-5; 8 positions match TRBD1. CDR3 region: CSARDLDRAKTQYF. The DNA of the CDR3 is TGCAGTGCTAGAGATCTGGACAGGGCAAAGACCCAGTACTTC.